This entry lists 9 T cell receptor beta chains sequenced from one sample in a study of CD8 T cells in Susac syndrome. Random hexamers were used to reverse transcribe about 0.45 to 1 ug of RNA. TCRdb reprocessed the immunoSEQ multiplex PCR reads with MiXCR, giving one entry per CDR3 protein. The sample contains approximately 190,000 distinct CDR3 sequences, under 97% of which appear only once. Sequencing was done on a sample of CD4+ T cells from PBMCs. These receptor sequences come from a human donor with Susac syndrome.

The chain employs TRBV6-2 or TRBV6-3 and TRBJ2-7, with D possibly matching TRBD2 (5 bases). The germline V gene encodes CDR1 MNHEY and CDR2 SVGEGT. There are 13 residues in the CDR3. V dropped 4 bases and J dropped 3 bases, with 10 bases sitting between them. Here the CDR3 reads CASSFPGGYEQYF. The CDR3 bases are TGTGCCAGCAGTTTCCCAGGAGGCTACGAGCAGTACTTC.

This clonotype came up a few times. The chain joins TRBV7-8 to TRBJ2-3; 11 bases are a match to TRBD2. This CDR3 comprises 17 residues. The germline V gene has CDR1 SGHVS and CDR2 FQNEAQ. The V gene end was trimmed by 3 bases and the J gene end by 0 bases; junction bases not matched to a gene: 5. The CDR3 bases are TGTGCCAGCAGCTTGGGGACTAGCGGAACTAGCACAGATACGCAGTATTTT. It codes for CASSLGTSGTSTDTQYF.

The V gene is TRBV30, the J gene TRBJ2-7, with no clear D. The germline V gene encodes CDR1 GTSNPN and CDR2 SVGIG (reference sequence). This CDR3 is built from 11 residues. Trimming took off 4 bases at V and 2 bases at J, with 6 bases between the two ends. The DNA for the CDR3 is TGTGCCTGGATCGACGCCTACGAGCAGTACTTC. The encoded protein is CAWIDAYEQYF.

The chain has TRBV30 and TRBJ1-1; D remains ambiguous. Germline V gene sequence: CDR1 GTSNPN, CDR2 SVGIG (reference sequence). The V end was cut by 1 base, the J end by 0 bases, with 6 bases between. The CDR3 is made up of 13 amino acids. The CDR3 coding sequence is TGTGCCTGGAGTGCTAACATGAACACTGAAGCTTTCTTT. As protein: CAWSANMNTEAFF.

The rearrangement joins TRBV4-1 to TRBJ1-2; D may be TRBD1 (5 bases). V was pared by 4 bases and J by 4 bases, with 16 bases between. Germline V gene data show CDR1 as MGHRA and CDR2 as YSYEKL. CDR3 length equals 15 residues. DNA of the CDR3: TGCGCCAGCAGCCTTATTTCGGGGACGGGCTATGGCTACACCTTC. It is translated as CASSLISGTGYGYTF.

This clonotype was seen only once. The CDR3 is CASSQVEGLETQYF. As DNA, the CDR3 is TGTGCCAGCAGCCAAGTGGAGGGTCTTGAGACCCAGTACTTC. This chain connects TRBV4-2 to TRBJ2-5, with a possible D match to TRBD2 (6 bases). CDR1 LGHNA and CDR2 YNFKEQ come from the germline V gene. The CDR3 contains 14 residues. The V end lost 1 base, the J end lost 5 bases, and 11 bases lay between the germline ends.

About this clonotype: One end of the junction fails to match germline, which may point to a read error. V and J are TRBV4-2 and TRBJ1-3; maybe TRBD1 (5 bases). The CDR3 extends over 14 amino acids. Germline assignment: CDR1 LGHNA and CDR2 YNFKEQ. The CDR3 sequence is CASSQTDSENTIYF. As DNA, the CDR3 is TGTGCCAGCAGTCAGACAGACTCTGAAAACACCATATATTTT.

DNA of the CDR3: TGTGCCATCAGTGAAGGCCAGGGCAACAACGAGCAGTACTTC. Protein sequence: CAISEGQGNNEQYF. V and J are TRBV10-3 and TRBJ2-7; a possible D gene is TRBD1 (5 bases). The V and J ends lost 3 bases and 5 bases respectively, with 14 bases between them. This CDR3 has 14 amino acids. Germline V CDR1 and CDR2: ENHRY, SYGVKD.

This rearrangement joins TRBV2 to TRBJ1-1; no clear D. The CDR3 spans 14 residues. Germline assignment: CDR1 SNHLY and CDR2 FYNNEI. Trimming removed 6 bases from V and 1 base from J, with 12 bases in between. Here the CDR3 DNA reads TGTGCCAGCAGCGGGGATGACCGGAACACTGAAGCTTTCTTT. Encoded protein: CASSGDDRNTEAFF. Full variable domain (outside the CDR3, taken from reference TRBV2 and TRBJ1-1): EPEVTQTPSHQVTQMGQEVILRCVPISNHLYFYWYRQILGQKVEFLVSFYNNEISEKSEIFDDQFSVERPDGSNFTLKIRSTKLEDSAMYFCASSGDDRNTEAFFGQGTRLTVV.